This entry lists 10 T cell receptor beta chains sequenced from one sample in a study of cytomegalovirus exposure and HLA in healthy donors. 13 Jbeta primers and 60 Vbeta primers were used for the PCR. Profiling relied on immunoSEQ multiplex PCR, and the TCRdb table lists in-frame clones only, not all of them. This sample has about 250,000 clones, with around 80% found just once. The sequencing sample was made of PBMCs. Source of these receptors: a boy younger than 18 in good health and CMV-seronegative.

The chain recombines TRBV19 with TRBJ2-1; 7 positions match TRBD2. With 8 bases clipped from V and 0 bases from J, the junction kept 16 bases outside the gene matches. The CDR3 is 18 residues long. Germline assignment: CDR1 LNHDA and CDR2 SQIVND (reference sequence). The CDR3 DNA sequence: TGTGCCAGTTCAACCGGGAGGATGCTTCTCGTCTCCTACAATGAGCAGTTCTTC. It translates to CASSTGRMLLVSYNEQFF.

The chain couples TRBV18 to TRBJ2-7; 14 nucleotides align to TRBD2. Germline lookup yields CDR1 KGHSH and CDR2 LQKENI. This CDR3 region has 16 residues. The V gene end was trimmed by 5 bases and the J gene end by 6 bases; junction bases not matched to a gene: 9. CDR3 residues: CASSEPGLAGVGEQYF. The CDR3 DNA sequence: TGTGCCAGCTCAGAGCCGGGACTAGCGGGAGTTGGCGAGCAGTACTTC.

The chain couples TRBV4-1 to TRBJ2-3, with 15 bases fitting TRBD2. After removal of 4 bases from V and 0 bases from J, the junction contained 2 bases not matched to a gene. This CDR3 is built from 17 residues. Germline V gene sequence: CDR1 MGHRA, CDR2 YSYEKL. The CDR3 loop reads CASSLGLAGGSTDTQYF. In DNA form, the CDR3 reads TGCGCCAGCAGCCTGGGACTAGCGGGGGGAAGCACAGATACGCAGTATTTT.

This rearrangement joins TRBV30 to TRBJ1-3; possibly TRBD1 for D (6 bases). The CDR3 sequence is 14 residues long. Germline lookup yields CDR1 GTSNPN and CDR2 SVGIG (reference sequence). Trimming removed 3 bases from V and 4 bases from J, with 13 bases in between. In nucleotides, the CDR3 is TGTGCCTGGAGATCCTTGGACAGAGGAAACACCATATATTTT. Residues: CAWRSLDRGNTIYF.

The J gene is TRBJ1-1, the V gene TRBV19; tentatively, D is TRBD1 (5 bases). The CDR3 length is 15 residues. V gave up 9 bases and J gave up 1 base, with 18 bases separating them. The germline gives CDR1 LNHDA, CDR2 SQIVND (reference sequence). CDR3 sequence: CASETVAGSNTEAFF. For the CDR3, the DNA is TGTGCCAGCGAAACGGTGGCAGGGTCGAACACTGAAGCTTTCTTT.

V gene TRBV29-1 combines with J gene TRBJ1-5, with D possibly being TRBD1 (6 bases). V shed 6 bases and J shed 6 bases, with 18 bases lying between them. The length of the CDR3 is 14 residues. The V gene's germline CDR1 is SQVTM and CDR2 ANQGSEA. The CDR3 DNA sequence: TGCAGCGTATCGACAGGTCTACCGGGTCAGCCCCAGCATTTT. Amino acid sequence: CSVSTGLPGQPQHF.

The chain joins TRBV5-1 to TRBJ2-1, with 7 positions matching TRBD2. With 0 bases clipped from V and 5 bases from J, the junction kept 8 bases outside the gene matches. The germline V gene has CDR1 SGHRS and CDR2 YFSETQ. The CDR3 covers 16 residues. CDR3 in amino acids: CASSLVLGRGHNEQFF. Written as DNA, the CDR3 is TGCGCCAGCAGCTTGGTTTTGGGGAGGGGTCACAATGAGCAGTTCTTC.

This rearrangement joins TRBV21-1 to TRBJ2-7; TRBD2, as called in the table, went unchecked against the DNA. TRBV21-1 is flagged as a pseudogene. This CDR3 is 15 amino acids long. The CDR3 DNA reads TGTGCCAGCATAAACAATGGGGGGGGCCGCCGGGCCGGGGACTTC. This codes for CASINNGGGRRAGDF.

V gene TRBV9 combines with J gene TRBJ2-5, with D maybe TRBD1 (7 bases). Trimming cost V 4 bases and J 0 bases, with 13 bases left between them. The CDR3 has 15 residues. The germline V gene encodes CDR1 SGDLS and CDR2 YYNGEE. CDR3 nucleotide sequence: TGTGCCAGCAGCACCAGGGGGGACTACCAAGAGACCCAGTACTTC. It encodes CASSTRGDYQETQYF.

The J gene is TRBJ1-1, the V gene TRBV10-3, with 7 bases aligning to TRBD1. Looked up from germline, CDR1 is ENHRY and CDR2 is SYGVKD. This CDR3 spans 16 amino acids. V lost 2 bases to trimming and J lost 4 bases; unmatched junction nucleotides: 10. In DNA form, the CDR3 reads TGTGCCATCAGTGAGCCCTACAGGGGAAGTGGCACTGAAGCTTTCTTT. Its protein is CAISEPYRGSGTEAFF.